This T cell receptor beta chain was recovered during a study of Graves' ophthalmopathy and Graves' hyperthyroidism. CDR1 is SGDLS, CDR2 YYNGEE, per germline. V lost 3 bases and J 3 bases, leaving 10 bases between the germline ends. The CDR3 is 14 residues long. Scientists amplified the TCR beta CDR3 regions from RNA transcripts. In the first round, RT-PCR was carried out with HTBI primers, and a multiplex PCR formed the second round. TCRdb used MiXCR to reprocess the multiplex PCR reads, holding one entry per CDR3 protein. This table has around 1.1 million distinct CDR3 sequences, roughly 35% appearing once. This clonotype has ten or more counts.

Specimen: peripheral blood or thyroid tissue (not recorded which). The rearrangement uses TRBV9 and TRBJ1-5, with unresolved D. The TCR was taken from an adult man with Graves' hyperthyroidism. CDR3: CASSDSRHNQPQHF. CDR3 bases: TGTGCCAGCAGCGATTCACGGCACAATCAGCCCCAGCATTTT.